A selection of T cell receptor beta chains follows, all from one sample in a study of T cells in Graves' hyperthyroidism and ophthalmopathy. MiXCR, applied by TCRdb to the multiplex PCR reads, yields one record per CDR3 protein. The profile covers roughly 700,000 distinct CDR3 sequences, with around a sixth appearing a single time and around a sixth taken by the ten largest. The sample comprised blood. The receptors here all came from a man aged 50-60 years with Graves' hyperthyroidism. Both conserved end residues are part of each CDR3. The D gene is left open where the match is weak. The size entry gives how often the clone was seen (once, few, many) or a class if it is expanded.

d_call: .
v_call: TRBV19
clone_size: few
j_call: TRBJ1-5
cdr3_length: 13
cdr3_nt: TGTGCCAGTAGTATCGACAGCTATCAGCCCCAGCATTTT
cdr3_aa: CASSIDSYQPQHF

d_call: .
v_call: TRBV12-3/TRBV12-4
clone_size: few
j_call: TRBJ2-3
cdr3_length: 15
cdr3_nt: TGTGCCAGCAGTTTCATAGGACAAATCACAGATACGCAGTATTTT
cdr3_aa: CASSFIGQITDTQYF

d_call: .
v_call: TRBV6-2/TRBV6-3
clone_size: many
j_call: TRBJ1-1
cdr3_length: 15
cdr3_nt: TGTGCCAGCAGGGCGGGTGGAGGACTGGGCACTGAAGCTTTCTTT
cdr3_aa: CASRAGGGLGTEAFF

d_call: .
v_call: TRBV28
clone_size: many
j_call: TRBJ1-5
cdr3_length: 13
cdr3_nt: TGTGCCAGCTCCAGGGATGGCAATCAGCCCCAGCATTTT
cdr3_aa: CASSRDGNQPQHF

d_call: .
v_call: TRBV28
clone_size: many
j_call: TRBJ2-1
cdr3_length: 15
cdr3_nt: TGTGCCAGCAACCCCGGGTTTAACTCCTACAATGAGCAGTTCTTC
cdr3_aa: CASNPGFNSYNEQFF

d_call: TRBD1
v_call: TRBV5-1
clone_size: few
j_call: TRBJ2-3
cdr3_length: 14
cdr3_nt: TGCGCCAGCAGCCAGGGACAGGGAGGAGATACGCAGTATTTT
cdr3_aa: CASSQGQGGDTQYF

d_call: .
v_call: TRBV6-1
clone_size: many
j_call: TRBJ2-6
cdr3_length: 14
cdr3_nt: TGTGCCAGCCGCCTACTTTCTGGGGCCAACGTCCTGACTTTC
cdr3_aa: CASRLLSGANVLTF

d_call: .
v_call: TRBV7-2
clone_size: few
j_call: TRBJ1-2
cdr3_length: 16
cdr3_nt: TGTGCCAGCAGCTCCTTCTCCCTAAGCGCTAACTATGGCTACACCTTC
cdr3_aa: CASSSFSLSANYGYTF

d_call: TRBD1
v_call: TRBV5-1
clone_size: few
j_call: TRBJ2-2
cdr3_length: 16
cdr3_nt: TGCGCCAGCAGCCTCCAGACAGGGCTGAACACCGGGGAGCTGTTTTTT
cdr3_aa: CASSLQTGLNTGELFF

d_call: TRBD2
v_call: TRBV9
clone_size: many
j_call: TRBJ2-5
cdr3_length: 15
cdr3_nt: TGTGCCAGCAGAAAGGGGACTAGCCCATTCGGGACCCAGTACTTC
cdr3_aa: CASRKGTSPFGTQYF

d_call: TRBD2
v_call: TRBV6-2/TRBV6-3
clone_size: few
j_call: TRBJ2-7
cdr3_length: 16
cdr3_nt: TGTGCCAGCAGCCATAAAAGGACTAGCGGACCCTACGAGCAGTACTTC
cdr3_aa: CASSHKRTSGPYEQYF

d_call: .
v_call: TRBV2
clone_size: many
j_call: TRBJ1-6
cdr3_length: 14
cdr3_nt: TGTGCCAGCAGGGCCGAAGGAGATAATTCACCCCTCCACTTT
cdr3_aa: CASRAEGDNSPLHF

d_call: TRBD1
v_call: TRBV7-2
clone_size: many
j_call: TRBJ2-7
cdr3_length: 14
cdr3_nt: TGTGCCAGCAGCAGGGACAGCAATTACTACGAGCAGTACTTC
cdr3_aa: CASSRDSNYYEQYF

d_call: TRBD1
v_call: TRBV5-1
clone_size: many
j_call: TRBJ2-7
cdr3_length: 16
cdr3_nt: TGCGCCAGCAGCGAACAGGGGGAGGAGGACTACTACGAGCAGTACTTC
cdr3_aa: CASSEQGEEDYYEQYF

d_call: .
v_call: TRBV28
clone_size: few
j_call: TRBJ2-7
cdr3_length: 14
cdr3_nt: TGTGCCAGCAGTGGTAGGTCCCTTCGGTACGAGCAGTACTTC
cdr3_aa: CASSGRSLRYEQYF

d_call: .
v_call: TRBV5-1
clone_size: few
j_call: TRBJ1-2
cdr3_length: 14
cdr3_nt: TGCGCCAGCAGCTTCGGCAGGGCCCAGGAGGGCTACACCTTC
cdr3_aa: CASSFGRAQEGYTF